The 4 T cell receptor beta chains below were found in one sample sequenced in a study of blood T cell repertoires in COVID-19. The assay was immunoSEQ multiplex PCR, and TCRdb's table has in-frame clones only and misses some. The table shows almost 100,000 clones, with about 89% occurring only once. The sample taken for sequencing was peripheral blood. Every receptor here comes from a man between 50 and 59 years old with acute or convalescent COVID-19.

The gene calls are TRBV12-3 or TRBV12-4 and TRBJ1-6; no firm D call. This CDR3 is 13 amino acids long. The V and J ends lost 3 bases and 5 bases respectively, with 5 bases between them. The chain's CDR3 is CASSFGHNSPLHF. The CDR3 bases are TGTGCCAGCAGTTTTGGCCATAATTCACCCCTCCACTTT.

The V and J genes are TRBV1 and TRBJ2-7; TRBD2 was called by the table and not checked on the DNA. TRBV1 is a pseudogene locus. The CDR3 is made up of 16 amino acids. Here the CDR3 DNA reads TGCACCAGCAGGGGGACTAGAAGACGCCTCTCCTACGAGCAGTACTTC. Translation gives CTSRGTRRRLSYEQYF.

This clone occurred once. The CDR3 spells CASRRQDPEKLFF. CDR3 nucleotides: TGTGCCAGCAGACGACAGGACCCTGAAAAACTGTTTTTT. The chain uses TRBV6-5 and TRBJ1-4; weak D call: TRBD1 (6 bases). With 6 bases removed from V and 7 bases from J, the gap between germline ends came to 12 bases. CDR3 length: 13 residues. Germline values: CDR1 MNHEY, CDR2 SVGAGI.

The gene calls are TRBV29-1 and TRBJ1-2; no clear D gene. Germline loops: CDR1 SQVTM, CDR2 ANQGSEA. The CDR3 is 12 residues long. V lost 4 bases to trimming and J lost 10 bases, with 16 bases between them. The CDR3 nucleotides are TGCAGCGTTGGGGCAGAGAGAAATGACTACACCTTC. Protein: CSVGAERNDYTF.